The clone carrying this T cell receptor (beta chain) was detected a few times. Its antigen is as yet unknown. In TCRdb, the 5' RACE reads were re-called with MiXCR into one record per CDR3 protein. The table shows 500,000 to 650,000 distinct CDR3 sequences, with approximately 12% occurring only once. The record originates from a study of T cells after yellow fever vaccination. Study outcomes and limitations: Post-booster samples contained most primary-vaccination clones (around 96% CD4, less than 90% CD8). Peaking faster, on day 5 versus 15, the secondary response was nonetheless weaker. The bulk population could contribute abundant contaminating clonotypes to FACS-sorted repertoires.

The length of the CDR3 is 13 residues. Trimming took off 2 bases at V and 7 bases at J, with 9 bases between the two ends. Germline-derived CDR1 and CDR2 are SEHNR and FQNEAQ (reference sequence). The rearrangement uses TRBV7-9 and TRBJ2-4; no clear D gene. The receptor's source is a man aged 25-45 years who received the YFV17D yellow fever vaccine. The sequences come from PBMCs, collected on the day of the yellow fever booster vaccination. The CDR3 nucleotides read TGTGCCAGCAGCTTACCGGGTATGAACATTCAGTACTTC. Its protein is CASSLPGMNIQYF.